This record concerns one TCR beta chain sequence. Clones were read by immunoSEQ multiplex PCR, and TCRdb kept only the in-frame ones, dropping some. The sample has about 160,000 clones; around 80% are singletons. Trimming removed 1 base at V and 2 bases at J, with 9 bases between. This CDR3 has 14 amino acids. Germline V gene lookup returns CDR1 MNHNY and CDR2 SVGAGI (reference sequence). The sample originates from a study of blood T cell repertoires in COVID-19. This sequence was found in a woman older than 75 with acute or convalescent COVID-19. The chain links TRBV6-6 to TRBJ2-7, with D possibly TRBD2 on 6 matching bases. The sample was peripheral blood. The CDR3 here is CASSYFGGTYEQYF. CDR3 bases: TGTGCCAGCAGTTACTTCGGGGGAACCTACGAGCAGTACTTC.